The next 29 T cell receptor beta chains were all read from a single sample in a study of CD8 T cells in Susac syndrome (dated by TCRdb to the late 2010s). Library method: the immunoSEQ multiplex PCR assay. RNA was extracted using the RNeasy kit, and about 0.45 to 1 microgram was reverse transcribed with random hexamers. The raw public reads went through TCRdb reprocessing: fastp at Q25, MiXCR clone calling, in-frame beta chains kept. Identical CDR3 proteins give one entry, which carries the most common genes and DNA. Within this sample are 95,000 to 150,000 distinct CDR3 sequences, with 95% to 96% of them counted one time only. The ten biggest clones cover approximately 0.15% of the sample. The source material was CD4+ T cells from PBMCs. Receptor source: a human donor with Susac syndrome.

V gene TRBV5-1 combines with J gene TRBJ2-3, with 10 bases identical to TRBD1. Germline V gives CDR1 SGHRS, CDR2 YFSETQ. This CDR3 comprises 17 residues. J gave up 4 bases and V 1 base, and 9 bases lay outside the gene matches. CDR3: CASSLSPGQGNADTQYF. The DNA for the CDR3 is TGCGCCAGCAGCTTGAGCCCGGGACAGGGGAACGCAGATACGCAGTATTTT.

This clonotype was recorded once. The genes are TRBV29-1 and TRBJ1-1; 7 bases align to TRBD1. Germline assignment: CDR1 SQVTM and CDR2 ANQGSEA. J was trimmed by 0 bases and V by 5 bases; bases with no gene match: 9. The CDR3 spans 15 residues. The CDR3 nucleotides read TGCAGCGTTAACAGGGGAGGACTCATGAACACTGAAGCTTTCTTT. This sequence encodes CSVNRGGLMNTEAFF.

The V call is TRBV12-3 or TRBV12-4, the J call TRBJ2-5; D is uncertain. V was trimmed by 6 bases and J by 5 bases, leaving 13 bases between them. The CDR3 contains 13 residues. The CDR3 DNA reads as TGTGCCAGCAGCCCCGACATAAAGGAGACCCAGTACTTC. It codes for CASSPDIKETQYF.

This chain connects TRBV20-1 to TRBJ1-1, with unresolved D. V lost 1 base and J 11 bases, leaving 11 bases between the germline ends. The CDR3 runs to 11 residues. Germline V gene data show CDR1 as DFQATT and CDR2 as SNEGSKA (reference sequence). The CDR3 is CSARAILTAFF. The CDR3 bases are TGCAGTGCTAGAGCGATCCTGACGGCTTTCTTT.

This clonotype was detected once. The V gene is TRBV4-1, the J gene TRBJ1-1, with a tentative D call TRBD1 (5 bases). Per germline, CDR1 MGHRA and CDR2 YSYEKL. The ends were cut back, 3 bases at V and 1 base at J, with 15 bases in the middle. This CDR3 spans 16 amino acids. The CDR3 bases are TGCGCCAGCAGCCATTCTAACAGGCAGGGGAACACTGAAGCTTTCTTT. Encoded protein: CASSHSNRQGNTEAFF.

This chain connects TRBV7-9 to TRBJ2-3, with 9 bases aligning to TRBD2. This CDR3 region has 17 residues. Germline loops: CDR1 SEHNR, CDR2 FQNEAQ (reference sequence). With 2 bases clipped from V and 0 bases from J, the junction kept 6 bases outside the gene matches. The CDR3 spells CASSLLPTSGSTDTQYF. For the CDR3, the DNA is TGTGCCAGCAGCTTATTGCCGACTAGCGGAAGCACAGATACGCAGTATTTT.

The chain's CDR3 is CASSFYRPGGTEQFF. CDR3 coding DNA: TGTGCCAGCAGCTTTTACCGTCCGGGGGGAACTGAGCAGTTCTTC. The chain is built from TRBV7-9 and TRBJ2-1, with 7 bases lining up with TRBD2. V lost 3 bases and J lost 9; bases outside the gene matches: 11. The germline CDR1 and CDR2 sequences are SEHNR and FQNEAQ (reference sequence). This CDR3 has 15 amino acids.

J is TRBJ1-3 and V is TRBV18; the D is unclear. This CDR3 comprises 17 residues. From germline, CDR1 is KGHSH and CDR2 LQKENI. Between the trimmed V and J ends, which lost 1 base and 0 bases, there was a span of 13 bases. The CDR3: CASSPLGLQSSGNTIYF. CDR3 sequence (DNA): TGTGCCAGCTCACCACTAGGGCTGCAAAGCTCTGGAAACACCATATATTTT.

The rearrangement links TRBV7-7 to TRBJ2-5; 7 nucleotides align to TRBD2. The germline V gene has CDR1 SSHAT and CDR2 FNYEAQ (reference sequence). This CDR3 is built from 13 residues. The CDR3 DNA reads TGTGCTAGCGGAGCGGGGCGCCAAGAGACCCAGTACTTC. The encoded protein is CASGAGRQETQYF.

Written as DNA, the CDR3 is TGCGCCAGCAGCCGAGGCCCGAGGGCCTCCTACAATGAGCAGTTCTTC. Translated, it gives CASSRGPRASYNEQFF. This chain links TRBV4-1 with TRBJ2-1, with D tentatively TRBD2 (5 bases). Germline V gene data show CDR1 as MGHRA and CDR2 as YSYEKL. The germline V and J ends were trimmed by 4 bases and 0 bases, with 13 bases remaining between them. The CDR3 runs to 16 residues.

This clonotype was observed a single time. DNA of the CDR3: TGTGCCAGCAGCCAAGATAGTCATGGCTACACCTTC. Translating it yields CASSQDSHGYTF. The chain couples TRBV3-1 to TRBJ1-2; unclear D gene. The germline V gene has CDR1 LGHDT and CDR2 YNNKEL (reference sequence). The V end was cut by 0 bases, the J end by 6 bases, with 5 bases between. This CDR3 is built from 12 residues.

This clonotype was detected only once. The rearrangement links TRBV9 to TRBJ2-7, with unresolved D. The germline V gene has CDR1 SGDLS and CDR2 YYNGEE. CDR3 length: 14 residues. V was shortened by 0 bases and J by 2 bases, with 9 bases between the two germline ends. The CDR3 DNA follows: TGTGCCAGCAGCGTAGCACAGAGCACCTACGAGCAGTACTTC. This codes for CASSVAQSTYEQYF. Looking up the rest from reference TRBV9 and TRBJ2-7 gives the full variable domain: DSGVTQTPKHLITATGQRVTLRCSPRSGDLSVYWYQQSLDQGLQFLIQYYNGEERAKGNILERFSAQQFPDLHSELNLSSLELGDSALYFCASSVAQSTYEQYFGPGTRLTVT.

The chain uses TRBV7-2 and TRBJ2-3; D uncertain. The V gene lost 5 bases and the J gene lost 1 base, with 10 bases spanning the gap. The CDR3 consists of 14 residues. Germline loops: CDR1 SGHTA, CDR2 FQGNSA. DNA for the CDR3: TGTGCCAGCAGCGAATACCACGGCACAGATACGCAGTATTTT. This sequence encodes CASSEYHGTDTQYF.

This chain joins TRBV2 and TRBJ1-5; D ambiguous. Trimming pared 6 bases from V and 6 bases from J, leaving 9 bases between. The CDR3 covers 12 residues. CDR1 and CDR2 from the germline V gene are SNHLY and FYNNEI. DNA for the CDR3: TGTGCCAGCAGGGGGTCGGGTCAGCCCCAGCATTTT. Encoded protein: CASRGSGQPQHF.

This rearrangement joins TRBV29-1 to TRBJ2-1, with 8 bases matching TRBD1. Germline CDR1 reads SQVTM; CDR2 reads ANQGSEA. Trimming took 3 bases from V and 6 from J; bases not matched to a gene: 7. The CDR3 is 14 amino acids. The CDR3 nucleotides read TGCAGCGTTGATACTCGACAGGGGCGCAATGAGCAGTTCTTC. Its translation is CSVDTRQGRNEQFF.

CDR3 in amino acids: CSASQNPPLETQYF. The DNA of the CDR3 is TGCAGTGCTAGTCAAAATCCGCCACTAGAGACCCAGTACTTC. The rearrangement uses TRBV20-1 and TRBJ2-5; no clear D gene. Germline V gene sequence: CDR1 DFQATT, CDR2 SNEGSKA (reference sequence). This CDR3 region has 14 residues. Trimming shortened V by 3 bases and J by 4 bases, and 15 bases separated the two germline ends.

The CDR3 protein is CASSPTGTGNQPQHF. The CDR3 DNA reads as TGTGCCAGCAGTCCGACCGGGACAGGCAATCAGCCCCAGCATTTT. The chain has TRBV6-1 and TRBJ1-5, with 7 nucleotides matching TRBD1. Germline CDR1 and CDR2: MNHNS and SASEGT. The CDR3 runs to 15 residues. Losses at the gene ends were 5 bases for V and 2 bases for J; bases not matched to a gene: 6.

The genes are TRBV20-1 and TRBJ2-5; D unclear. Looked up from germline, CDR1 is DFQATT and CDR2 is SNEGSKA (reference sequence). The CDR3 has 13 amino acids. Trimming took 3 bases from V and 7 from J, leaving 15 bases between them. The CDR3 DNA reads TGCAGTGCTAGTGGCAGACCTCTCAGGACCCAGTACTTC. Protein sequence: CSASGRPLRTQYF.

The rearrangement links TRBV7-6 to TRBJ1-1; D gene uncertain. The V end was cut by 5 bases, the J end by 1 base, with 8 bases between. CDR1 and CDR2 from the germline V gene are SGHVS and FNYEAQ. There are 13 residues in the CDR3. The CDR3 DNA reads TGTGCCAGCAGCATTGGTGGGAACACTGAAGCTTTCTTT. This gives the protein CASSIGGNTEAFF.

This chain uses TRBV11-1 with TRBJ1-2; maybe TRBD1 (5 bases). CDR1 and CDR2 from the germline V gene are SGHAT and FQDESV (reference sequence). Trimming cost V 5 bases and J 3 bases, with 10 bases left between them. This CDR3 region has 13 residues. CDR3: CASSAGTDYGYTF. The CDR3 DNA reads TGTGCCAGCAGCGCCGGGACGGACTATGGCTACACCTTC. Full variable domain (outside the CDR3, taken from reference TRBV11-1 and TRBJ1-2): EAEVAQSPRYKITEKSQAVAFWCDPISGHATLYWYRQILGQGPELLVQFQDESVVDDSQLPKDRFSAERLKGVDSTLKIQPAELGDSAMYLCASSAGTDYGYTFGSGTRLTVV.

The chain has TRBV5-4 and TRBJ2-3; D uncertain. Germline V gene data show CDR1 as SGHNT and CDR2 as YYREEE (reference sequence). Trimming left V 3 bases short and J 6 bases short, with 14 bases between. This CDR3 has 14 residues. The DNA of the CDR3 is TGTGCCAGCAGCTCTGGACCTGGCTCGGATACGCAGTATTTT. It is translated as CASSSGPGSDTQYF.

The chain joins TRBV29-1 to TRBJ2-2, with D unclear. Trimming removed 6 bases at V and 6 bases at J, with 8 bases between. The CDR3 totals 11 residues. Germline V gene data show CDR1 as SQVTM and CDR2 as ANQGSEA. The CDR3 nucleotides are TGCAGCGTCCCTGTCTCCGGGGAGCTGTTTTTT. This codes for CSVPVSGELFF.

The gene calls are TRBV13 and TRBJ1-2, with 10 bases fitting TRBD1. Germline V gene sequence: CDR1 PRHDT, CDR2 FYEKMQ (reference sequence). V lost 3 bases to trimming and J lost 3 bases; unmatched junction nucleotides: 7. The CDR3 is 16 residues long. For the CDR3, the DNA is TGTGCCAGCAGCTTCCCCTCCGGGACAGGGGACTATGGCTACACCTTC. Translation gives CASSFPSGTGDYGYTF.

The V call is TRBV12-3 or TRBV12-4, the J call TRBJ1-1; 8 positions agree with TRBD1. The V gene end was trimmed by 1 base and the J gene end by 7 bases; junction bases not matched to a gene: 8. CDR3 size: 15 residues. This CDR3 is CASSLGTGSPGEAFF. Here the CDR3 DNA reads TGTGCCAGCAGTTTAGGGACAGGGTCTCCCGGTGAAGCTTTCTTT.

This clonotype came up once. This chain joins TRBV12-3 or TRBV12-4 and TRBJ2-1; 7 bases match TRBD2. V lost 0 bases to trimming and J lost 7 bases; unmatched junction nucleotides: 6. The CDR3 runs to 15 residues. This chain's CDR3 is CASSLARGSDNEQFF. CDR3 in DNA: TGTGCCAGCAGTTTAGCTCGCGGGAGCGATAATGAGCAGTTCTTC.

V usage is TRBV29-1 and J usage is TRBJ2-7, with D perhaps TRBD1 (8 bases). V lost 7 bases and J lost 6, with 13 bases in between. The CDR3 has 11 amino acids. Germline-derived CDR1 and CDR2 are SQVTM and ANQGSEA. The CDR3 sequence: CSAHRGGEQYF. The CDR3 nucleotides read TGCAGCGCTCACAGGGGGGGCGAGCAGTACTTC.

The genes are TRBV20-1 and TRBJ2-1; tentative D call: TRBD1 (7 bases). V lost 2 bases, J lost 12 bases, and 14 bases lay in between. Germline V lookup: CDR1 DFQATT, CDR2 SNEGSKA (reference sequence). The CDR3 runs 12 residues. This CDR3 is CSARSRGERQFF. The DNA for the CDR3 is TGCAGTGCTAGATCCAGGGGGGAGAGGCAGTTCTTC.

The J gene is TRBJ2-5, the V gene TRBV20-1, with D perhaps TRBD2 (6 bases). The V gene's germline CDR1 is DFQATT and CDR2 SNEGSKA (reference sequence). Trimming cost V 7 bases and J 6 bases, with 18 bases left between them. CDR3 length equals 13 residues. The CDR3 reads CSVFTGAGQTQYF. For the CDR3, the DNA is TGCAGTGTTTTTACAGGTGCGGGGCAGACCCAGTACTTC.

The CDR3 here is CASTRRAGHEQFF. CDR3 bases: TGTGCCAGCACCCGTCGGGCGGGACATGAGCAGTTCTTC. V is TRBV28 and J is TRBJ2-1; possibly TRBD2 for D (6 bases). V was shortened by 7 bases and J by 8 bases, with 15 bases between the two germline ends. Germline assignment: CDR1 MDHEN and CDR2 SYDVKM. CDR3 length equals 13 residues.